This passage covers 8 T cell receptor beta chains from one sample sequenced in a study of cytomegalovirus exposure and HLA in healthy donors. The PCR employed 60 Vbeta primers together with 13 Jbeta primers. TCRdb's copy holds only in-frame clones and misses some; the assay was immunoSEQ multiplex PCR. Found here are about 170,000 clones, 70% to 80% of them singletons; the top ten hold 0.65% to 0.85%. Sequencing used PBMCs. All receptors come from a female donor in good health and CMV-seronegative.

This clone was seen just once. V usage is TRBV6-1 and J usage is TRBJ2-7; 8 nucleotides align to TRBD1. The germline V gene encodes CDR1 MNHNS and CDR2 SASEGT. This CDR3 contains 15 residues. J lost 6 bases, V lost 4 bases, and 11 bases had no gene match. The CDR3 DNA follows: TGTGCCAGCAGTGTAGACCGGGACAGGACTCGCGAGCAGTACTTC. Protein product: CASSVDRDRTREQYF.

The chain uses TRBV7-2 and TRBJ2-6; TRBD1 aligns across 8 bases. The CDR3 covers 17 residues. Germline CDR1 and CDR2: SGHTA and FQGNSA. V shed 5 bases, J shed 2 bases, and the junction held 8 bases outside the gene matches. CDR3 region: CASSPPTGAAGANVLTF. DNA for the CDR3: TGTGCCAGCAGCCCTCCGACAGGGGCGGCTGGGGCCAACGTCCTGACTTTC.

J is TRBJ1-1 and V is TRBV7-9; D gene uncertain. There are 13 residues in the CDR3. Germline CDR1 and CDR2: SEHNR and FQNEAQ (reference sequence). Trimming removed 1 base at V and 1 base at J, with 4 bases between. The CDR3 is CASSLVQNTEAFF. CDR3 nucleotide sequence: TGTGCCAGCAGCTTAGTCCAGAACACTGAAGCTTTCTTT.

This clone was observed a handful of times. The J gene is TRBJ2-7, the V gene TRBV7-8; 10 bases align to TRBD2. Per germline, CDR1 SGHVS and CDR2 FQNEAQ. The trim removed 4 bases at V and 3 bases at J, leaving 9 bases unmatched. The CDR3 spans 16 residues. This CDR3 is CASSSRKTSGYYEQYF. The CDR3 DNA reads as TGTGCCAGCAGCTCCCGCAAGACTAGCGGGTACTACGAGCAGTACTTC.

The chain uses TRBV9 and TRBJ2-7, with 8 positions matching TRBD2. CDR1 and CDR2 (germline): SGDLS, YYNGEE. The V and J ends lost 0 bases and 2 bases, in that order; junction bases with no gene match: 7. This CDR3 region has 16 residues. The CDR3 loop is CASSVGGSGGPYEQYF. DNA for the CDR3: TGTGCCAGCAGCGTAGGGGGTTCGGGAGGGCCCTACGAGCAGTACTTC.

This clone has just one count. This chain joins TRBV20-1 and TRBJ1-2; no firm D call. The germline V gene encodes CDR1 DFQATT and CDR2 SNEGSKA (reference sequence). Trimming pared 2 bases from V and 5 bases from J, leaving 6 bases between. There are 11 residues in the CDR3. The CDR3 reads CSARIEYGYTF. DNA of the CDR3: TGCAGTGCTAGAATTGAGTATGGCTACACCTTC.

The CDR3 DNA follows: TGTGCCAGCAGCCCGGAGGCGGGACTAGCGGGGGCCACAGATACGCAGTATTTT. Amino acids: CASSPEAGLAGATDTQYF. The V gene is TRBV5-4, the J gene TRBJ2-3; 14 positions agree with TRBD2. This CDR3 is built from 18 residues. CDR1 and CDR2 from the germline V gene are SGHNT and YYREEE (reference sequence). J lost 2 bases, V lost 4 bases, and 9 bases had no gene match.

In nucleotides, the CDR3 is TGTGCCAGCGGACAGACAGGGGCCATCACCGGGGAGCTGTTTTTT. The encoded protein is CASGQTGAITGELFF. This chain joins TRBV11-2 and TRBJ2-2; 8 bases are a match to TRBD1. V trimming: 8 bases; J trimming: 4 bases; junction bases outside the gene matches: 9. The germline CDR1 and CDR2 sequences are SGHAT and FQNNGV. CDR3 length: 15 amino acids.